The rows below give T cell receptor beta chains drawn from one sample of a study of blood T cell repertoires in COVID-19. Produced via immunoSEQ multiplex PCR; TCRdb's table is partial and in-frame only. In the table there are 200,000 to 250,000 clones, 87% of which are singletons. Sequenced sample: PBMCs or T cells enriched from blood (not recorded which). The source of these receptors is a woman aged 25 to 39 with acute COVID-19. Each CDR3 is given without its conserved first and last residue.

j_call,v_call,cdr3_aa
TRBJ1-2,TRBV6-6,ASSRTGQGGYT
TRBJ2-5,TRBV6-5,ASSQGAGQETQY
TRBJ2-7,TRBV7-2,ASSLGGGYEQY
TRBJ1-2,TRBV15,ATSRGGIERGYT
TRBJ1-3,TRBV5-6,ASSLGPSGNTIY
TRBJ2-7,TRBV11-3,ASSPGTGNSLGGSYEQY
TRBJ1-1,TRBV10-3,AIRPRQFHEAF
TRBJ2-7,TRBV5-1,ASSPGLAYEQY
TRBJ1-1,TRBV29-1,SVSVNTEAF
TRBJ1-1,TRBV27,ASKSGGNTEAF
TRBJ2-3,TRBV5-4,ASSSLAAVSTDTQY
TRBJ1-3,TRBV7-9,ASSLLSGTGNTIY
TRBJ1-5,TRBV7-2,ASSLAGGDNQPQH
TRBJ2-7,TRBV5-6,ASSPHGTAYYSSYEQY